This T cell receptor beta chain is from a study of T cells in Graves' hyperthyroidism and ophthalmopathy. In germline, CDR1 is MNHNY, CDR2 SVGAGI (reference sequence). V dropped 0 bases and J dropped 2 bases, with 20 bases sitting between them. The CDR3 sequence is 18 residues long. This clonotype was seen a few times. The source material, RNA transcripts, was used to amplify TCR beta CDR3 regions. TCR CDR3 regions were first amplified by RT-PCR with HTBI primers. MiXCR was run by TCRdb on the multiplex PCR reads, yielding one entry per CDR3 protein. The sample shows about 420,000 distinct CDR3 sequences, roughly 13% of them seen only once.

The chain uses TRBV6-6 and TRBJ2-7; D possibly corresponds to TRBD1 (6 bases). The sequencing input was blood. The TCR comes from a woman aged 18 to 35 with Graves' hyperthyroidism. The CDR3 loop is CASSYSFGSDRTPYEQYF. The CDR3 DNA is TGTGCCAGCAGTTACTCTTTTGGCTCCGACAGGACCCCCTACGAGCAGTACTTC.